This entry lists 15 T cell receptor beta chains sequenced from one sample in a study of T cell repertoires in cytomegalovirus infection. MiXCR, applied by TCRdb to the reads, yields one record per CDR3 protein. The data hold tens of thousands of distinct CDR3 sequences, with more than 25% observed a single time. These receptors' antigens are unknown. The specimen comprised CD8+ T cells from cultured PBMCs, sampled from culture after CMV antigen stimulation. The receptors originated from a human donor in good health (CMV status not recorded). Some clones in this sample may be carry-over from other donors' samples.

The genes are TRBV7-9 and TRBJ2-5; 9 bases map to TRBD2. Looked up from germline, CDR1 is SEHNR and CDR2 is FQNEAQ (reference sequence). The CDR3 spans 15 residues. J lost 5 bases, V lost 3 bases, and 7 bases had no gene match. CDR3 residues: CASSLVGLALETQYF. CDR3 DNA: TGTGCCAGCAGCTTGGTAGGACTAGCGTTGGAGACCCAGTACTTC.

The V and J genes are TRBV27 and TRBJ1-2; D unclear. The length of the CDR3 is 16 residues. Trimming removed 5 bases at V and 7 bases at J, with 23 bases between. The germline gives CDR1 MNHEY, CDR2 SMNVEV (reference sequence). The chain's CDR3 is CASSPPPYPGSGGYTF. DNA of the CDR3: TGTGCCAGCAGTCCACCACCTTACCCCGGGTCGGGTGGCTACACCTTC.

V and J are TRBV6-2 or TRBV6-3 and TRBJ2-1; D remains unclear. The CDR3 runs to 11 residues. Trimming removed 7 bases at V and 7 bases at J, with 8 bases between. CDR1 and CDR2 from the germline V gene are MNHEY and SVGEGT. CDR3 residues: CASTFRNEQFF. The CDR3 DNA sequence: TGTGCCAGCACCTTCAGAAATGAGCAGTTCTTC.

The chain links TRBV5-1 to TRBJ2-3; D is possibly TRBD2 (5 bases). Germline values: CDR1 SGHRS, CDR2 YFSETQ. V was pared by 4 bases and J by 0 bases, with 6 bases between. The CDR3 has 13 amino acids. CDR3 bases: TGCGCCAGCAGCGGAGGAAGCACAGATACGCAGTATTTT. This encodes CASSGGSTDTQYF. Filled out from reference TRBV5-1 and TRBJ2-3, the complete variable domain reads KAGVTQTPRYLIKTRGQQVTLSCSPISGHRSVSWYQQTPGQGLQFLFEYFSETQRNKGNFPGRFSGRQFSNSRSEMNVSTLELGDSALYLCASSGGSTDTQYFGPGTRLTVL.

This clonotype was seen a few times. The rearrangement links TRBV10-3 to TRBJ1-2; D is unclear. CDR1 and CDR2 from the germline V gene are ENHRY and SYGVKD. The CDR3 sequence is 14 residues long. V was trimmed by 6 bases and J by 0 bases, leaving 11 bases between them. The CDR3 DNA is TGTGCCATCAGGGCAGGAGCTACTAACTATGGCTACACCTTC. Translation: CAIRAGATNYGYTF.

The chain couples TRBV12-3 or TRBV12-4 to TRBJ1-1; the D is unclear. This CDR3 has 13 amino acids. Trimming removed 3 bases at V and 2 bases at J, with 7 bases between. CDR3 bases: TGTGCCAGCAGTTTCGCGAGTAACACTGAAGCTTTCTTT. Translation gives CASSFASNTEAFF.

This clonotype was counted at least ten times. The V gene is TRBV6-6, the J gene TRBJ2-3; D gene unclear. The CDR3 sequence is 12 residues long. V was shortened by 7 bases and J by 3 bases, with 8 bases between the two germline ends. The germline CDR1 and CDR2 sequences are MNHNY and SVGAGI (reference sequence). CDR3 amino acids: CASNRATDTQYF. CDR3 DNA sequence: TGTGCCAGCAATCGGGCGACAGATACGCAGTATTTT.

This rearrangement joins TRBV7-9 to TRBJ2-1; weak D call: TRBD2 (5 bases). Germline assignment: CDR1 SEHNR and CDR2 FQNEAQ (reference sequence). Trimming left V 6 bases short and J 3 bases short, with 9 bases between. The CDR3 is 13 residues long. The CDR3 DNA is TGTGCCAGCAGTTCGGCGGGCTACAATGAGCAGTTCTTC. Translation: CASSSAGYNEQFF.

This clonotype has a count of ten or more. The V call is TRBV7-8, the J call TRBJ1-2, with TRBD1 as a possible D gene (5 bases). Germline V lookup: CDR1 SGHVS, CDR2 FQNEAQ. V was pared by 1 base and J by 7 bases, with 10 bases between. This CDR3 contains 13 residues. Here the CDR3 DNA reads TGTGCCAGCAGCTTAGGACAGACATCTGGCTACACCTTC. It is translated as CASSLGQTSGYTF.

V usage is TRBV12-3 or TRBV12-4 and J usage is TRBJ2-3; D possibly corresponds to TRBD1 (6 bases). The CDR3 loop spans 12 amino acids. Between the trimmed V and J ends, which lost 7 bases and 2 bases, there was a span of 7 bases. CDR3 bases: TGTGCCAGCACAGGGGTCACAGATACGCAGTATTTT. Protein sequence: CASTGVTDTQYF.

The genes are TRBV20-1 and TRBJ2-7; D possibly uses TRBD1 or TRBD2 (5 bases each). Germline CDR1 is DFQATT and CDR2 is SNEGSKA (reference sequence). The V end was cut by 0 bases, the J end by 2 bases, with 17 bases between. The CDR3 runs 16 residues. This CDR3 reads CSAREADSDTPYEQYF. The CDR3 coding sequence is TGCAGTGCTAGAGAAGCGGATTCGGACACACCCTACGAGCAGTACTTC.

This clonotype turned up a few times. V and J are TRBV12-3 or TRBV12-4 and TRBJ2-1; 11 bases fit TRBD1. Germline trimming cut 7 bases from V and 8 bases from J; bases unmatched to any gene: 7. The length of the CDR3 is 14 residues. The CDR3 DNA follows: TGTGCCAGCACACCGGGACAGGGGGTCGATGAGCAGTTCTTC. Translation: CASTPGQGVDEQFF.

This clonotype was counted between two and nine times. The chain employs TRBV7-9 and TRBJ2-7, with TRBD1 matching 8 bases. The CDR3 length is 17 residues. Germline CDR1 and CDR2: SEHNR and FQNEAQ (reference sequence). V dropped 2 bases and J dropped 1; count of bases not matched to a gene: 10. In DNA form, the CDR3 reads TGTGCCAGCAGCTTAACCTGGGACAGGAGAGATTCCTACGAGCAGTACTTC. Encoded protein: CASSLTWDRRDSYEQYF.

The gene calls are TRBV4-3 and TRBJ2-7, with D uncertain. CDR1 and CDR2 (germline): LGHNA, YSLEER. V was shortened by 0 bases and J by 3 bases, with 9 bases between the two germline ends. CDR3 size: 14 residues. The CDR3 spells CASSQDLGLYEQYF. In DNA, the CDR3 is TGCGCCAGCAGCCAAGACCTGGGCCTCTACGAGCAGTACTTC.

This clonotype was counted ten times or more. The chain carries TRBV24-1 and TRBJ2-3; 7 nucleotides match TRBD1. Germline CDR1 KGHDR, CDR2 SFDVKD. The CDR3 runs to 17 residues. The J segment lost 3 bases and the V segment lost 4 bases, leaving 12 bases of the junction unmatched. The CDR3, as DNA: TGTGCCACCAGTGAGCCCTCAGGACAGGATGGAACAGATACGCAGTATTTT. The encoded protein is CATSEPSGQDGTDTQYF.